This record looks at one T cell receptor beta chain sequence and its context. Its antigen is undetermined. The sample belongs to a study of graft-versus-host responses after intestinal transplantation. Study background: Induction using anti-thymocyte globulin, followed by tacrolimus and steroids for approximately 3 years, was given to all recipients. Notes on the study in general: When patients had graft-donor T cell macrochimerism, their allografts held high graft-versus-host to host-versus-graft clonal ratios.

The method was immunoSEQ multiplex PCR; TCRdb's version includes in-frame clones alone and lacks a portion of them. The table records about 29,000 clones, 87% of them present only once. Germline CDR1 MGHRA, CDR2 YSYEKL. The CDR3 is made up of 11 amino acids. Trimming shortened V by 0 bases and J by 11 bases, and 7 bases separated the two germline ends. The sample was PBMCs, taken nearly 470 days after intestinal transplantation. The sequence was obtained from a human patient who received an intestinal transplant, so some T cells may come from the graft donor. This rearrangement joins TRBV4-1 to TRBJ1-1; D is ambiguous. CDR3 protein: CASSQDGPAFF. CDR3 in DNA: TGCGCCAGCAGCCAAGACGGGCCGGCTTTCTTT.